This TCR beta chain was recorded in a study of shared clonotypes between healthy human individuals. General study points: What naive subsets generally showed was a larger estimated richness than memory subsets showed.

TCRdb's copy holds only in-frame clones and misses some; the assay was immunoSEQ multiplex PCR. The sample includes about 2.4 million clones, roughly 92% of them seen just once. With regard to this clone: Its antigen is currently unknown. Other DNA sequences within the sample encode an identical CDR3.

The clonotype comes from a man between 18 and 29 years old in good health. The sequenced sample consisted of naive CD4+ T cells sorted from blood. Subset specified: CD45RA+ positively selected.

CDR3 amino acids: CASSLLGAYEQYF. The CDR3 nucleotides are TGTGCCAGCAGTTTACTTGGGGCCTACGAGCAGTACTTC. The V call is TRBV28, the J call TRBJ2-7, with D uncertain. The CDR3 extends over 13 amino acids. Germline loops: CDR1 MDHEN, CDR2 SYDVKM. The ends were cut back, 2 bases at V and 2 bases at J, with 7 bases in the middle.